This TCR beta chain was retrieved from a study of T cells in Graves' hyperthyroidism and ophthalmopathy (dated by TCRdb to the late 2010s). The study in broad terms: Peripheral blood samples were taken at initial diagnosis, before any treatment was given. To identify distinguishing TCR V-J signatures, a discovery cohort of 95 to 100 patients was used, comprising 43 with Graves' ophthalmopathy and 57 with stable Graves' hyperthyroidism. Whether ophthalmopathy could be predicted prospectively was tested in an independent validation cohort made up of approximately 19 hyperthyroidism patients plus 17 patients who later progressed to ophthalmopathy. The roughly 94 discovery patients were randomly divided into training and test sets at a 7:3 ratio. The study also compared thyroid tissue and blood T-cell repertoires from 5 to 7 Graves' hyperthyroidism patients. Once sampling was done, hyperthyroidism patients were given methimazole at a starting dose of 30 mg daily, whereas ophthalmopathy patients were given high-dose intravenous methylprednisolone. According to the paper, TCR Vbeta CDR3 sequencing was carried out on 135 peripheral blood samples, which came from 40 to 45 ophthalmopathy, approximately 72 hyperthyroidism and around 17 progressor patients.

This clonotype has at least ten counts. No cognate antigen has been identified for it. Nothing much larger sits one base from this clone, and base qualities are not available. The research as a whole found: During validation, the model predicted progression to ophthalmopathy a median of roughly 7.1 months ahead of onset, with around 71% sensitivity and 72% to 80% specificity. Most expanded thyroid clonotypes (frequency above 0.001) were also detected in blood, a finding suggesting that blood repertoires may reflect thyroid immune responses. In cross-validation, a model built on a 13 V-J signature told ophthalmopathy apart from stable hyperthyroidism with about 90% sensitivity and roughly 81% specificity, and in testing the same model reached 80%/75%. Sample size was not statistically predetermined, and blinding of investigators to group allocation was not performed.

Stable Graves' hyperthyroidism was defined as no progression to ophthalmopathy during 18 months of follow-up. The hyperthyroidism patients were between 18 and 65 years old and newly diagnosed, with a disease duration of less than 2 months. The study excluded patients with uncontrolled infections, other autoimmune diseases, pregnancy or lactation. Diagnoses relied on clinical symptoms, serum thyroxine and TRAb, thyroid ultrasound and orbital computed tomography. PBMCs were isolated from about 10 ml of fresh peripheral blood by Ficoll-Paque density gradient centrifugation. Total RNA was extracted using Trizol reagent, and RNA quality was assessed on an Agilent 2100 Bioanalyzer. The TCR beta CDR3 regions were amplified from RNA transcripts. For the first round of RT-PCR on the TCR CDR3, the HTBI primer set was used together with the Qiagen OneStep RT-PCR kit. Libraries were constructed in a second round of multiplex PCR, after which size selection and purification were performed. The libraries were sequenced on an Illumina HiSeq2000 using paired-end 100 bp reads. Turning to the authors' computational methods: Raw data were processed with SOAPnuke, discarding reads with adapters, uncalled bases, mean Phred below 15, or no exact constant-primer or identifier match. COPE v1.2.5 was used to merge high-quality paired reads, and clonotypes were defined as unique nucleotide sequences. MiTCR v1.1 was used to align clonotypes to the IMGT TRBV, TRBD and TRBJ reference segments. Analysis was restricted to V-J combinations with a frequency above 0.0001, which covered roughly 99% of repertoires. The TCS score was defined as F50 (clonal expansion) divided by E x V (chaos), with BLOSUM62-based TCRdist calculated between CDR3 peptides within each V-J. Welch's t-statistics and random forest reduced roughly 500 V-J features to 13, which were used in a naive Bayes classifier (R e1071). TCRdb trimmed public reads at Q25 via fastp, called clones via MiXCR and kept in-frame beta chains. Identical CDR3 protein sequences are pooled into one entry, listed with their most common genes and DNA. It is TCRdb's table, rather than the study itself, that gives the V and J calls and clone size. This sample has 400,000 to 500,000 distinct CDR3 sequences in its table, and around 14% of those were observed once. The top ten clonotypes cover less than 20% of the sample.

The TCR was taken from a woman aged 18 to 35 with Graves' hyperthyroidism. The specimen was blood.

In nucleotide form, the sequence is TGTGCCAGCAGTTTACTAGCGGGGCAAGAGACCCAGTACTTC. Its coded protein is CASSLLAGQETQYF. Recombination joined TRBV12-3 or TRBV12-4 with TRBJ2-5; 9 nucleotides in the junction match TRBD2. Trimmed from V: 2 bases; trimmed from J: 2 bases; junction bases lacking a gene match: 0. Including cysteine and phenylalanine, the CDR3 has 14 amino acids. CDR3 DNA only is kept here, 42 bases in frame from base 1.